This T cell receptor (beta chain) emerged from a study of T cell repertoires in cytomegalovirus infection. About the research overall: CMV infection plus the matching HLA type was flagged by public TCR beta signatures.

Findings and caveats of the study: The cumulative frequency of public TCR beta families identified carriers of CMV plus the relevant HLA. Ex vivo responses were dominated by HLA-C-restricted CMV-specific TCR beta clonotypes.

With regard to this clonotype: Its target is unknown.

From the reads, TCRdb called clonotypes with MiXCR, one entry per CDR3 protein. Counted here are hundreds of thousands of distinct CDR3 sequences, around 10% occurring once; the ten biggest clones make up around 2.5%. The V segment lost 4 bases and the J segment 1 base; nucleotides outside the gene matches: 6. Germline CDR1 SGHKS, CDR2 YYEKEE (reference sequence). This CDR3 is built from 16 residues. The sequence was obtained from a human donor in good health (CMV status not recorded). Some clones in this sample may be carry-over from other donors' samples. This chain links TRBV5-5 with TRBJ2-3; 10 nucleotides align to TRBD2. Material: PBMCs. The CDR3 reads CASSRTGTSGTDTQYF. The CDR3 DNA sequence: TGTGCCAGCAGCAGAACCGGGACTAGCGGCACAGATACGCAGTATTTT. The variable domain in full, completed from reference TRBV5-5 and TRBJ2-3, reads DAGVTQSPTHLIKTRGQQVTLRCSPISGHKSVSWYQQVLGQGPQFIFQYYEKEERGRGNFPDRFSARQFPNYSSELNVNALLLGDSALYLCASSRTGTSGTDTQYFGPGTRLTVL.